This T cell receptor beta chain was captured in a study of metastatic and nonmetastatic thyroid tumors. Study context: The authors compared repertoires across blood and tumor or nodule tissue from malignant and benign thyroid patients.

All patients were untreated before thyroid surgery. This clone was detected a few times. Its antigen is unknown. The V and J ends lost 6 bases and 7 bases respectively, with 25 bases between them. CDR1 and CDR2 (germline): MDHEN, SYDVKM. CDR3 size: 18 residues. The authors' processing: The distant-metastasis classifier for papillary thyroid cancer was built from CDR3 differences across clinicopathological groups. MiXCR reprocessed the PCR reads for TCRdb. These V and J calls derive from TCRdb rather than the authors' analysis. The sample consists of approximately 23,000 clones, approximately 22% of them appearing once. Study-level results: The study reportedly found significantly higher TCR beta diversity in malignant thyroid tumors than benign nodules, in blood and tumor.

V is TRBV28 and J is TRBJ1-6, with a weak D call TRBD1 (5 bases). The source of this sequence is a male donor with papillary thyroid cancer or a benign thyroid nodule (not recorded which). Some clones in this sample may be carry-over from other donors' samples. The sample comprised blood. CDR3 region: CASSPDTEVTERNSPLHF. CDR3 coding DNA: TGTGCCAGCAGCCCAGACACGGAGGTGACAGAAAGGAATTCACCCCTCCACTTT.